The clone carrying this TCR beta chain showed up just a few times. Antigen specificity is unknown. The data belong to a study of vaccination and CD4 T cells after COVID-19. The study, taken as a whole, reports: Looking at convalescent patients, a median approximately 88% of reactive clones were present only post-vaccination.

This CDR3 region has 14 residues. Germline loops: CDR1 LGHNA, CDR2 YNFKEQ. V was pared by 3 bases and J by 3 bases, with 11 bases between. The Oncomine TCR Beta short-read assay was what sequenced the DNA obtained from cultured CD4+ T cells. TCRdb re-analysed the PCR reads in MiXCR, keeping a single row per CDR3 protein. The table records 20,000 or so distinct CDR3 sequences, 48% of them present only once. This sample's treatment: roughly 10-day PBMC culture with coronavirus spike peptide pools or control peptides (ViraFEST assay). This sequence originates from a human donor who had recovered from COVID-19. Sequenced input: CD4+ T cells from blood, cultured in vitro. The chain employs TRBV4-2 and TRBJ1-1; D is unresolved. CDR3 in amino acids: CASSHDLRDTEAFF. For the CDR3, the DNA is TGTGCCAGCAGCCACGACCTTCGAGACACTGAAGCTTTCTTT.